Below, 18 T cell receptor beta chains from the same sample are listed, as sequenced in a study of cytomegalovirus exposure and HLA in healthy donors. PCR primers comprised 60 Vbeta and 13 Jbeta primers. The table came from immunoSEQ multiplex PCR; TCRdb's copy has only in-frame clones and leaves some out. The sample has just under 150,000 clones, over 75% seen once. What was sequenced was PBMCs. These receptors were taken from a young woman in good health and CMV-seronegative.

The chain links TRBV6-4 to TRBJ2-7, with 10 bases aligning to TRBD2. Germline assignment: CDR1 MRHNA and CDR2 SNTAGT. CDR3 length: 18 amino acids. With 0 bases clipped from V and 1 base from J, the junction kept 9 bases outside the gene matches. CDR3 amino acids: CASSDSIYLAGVSYEQYF. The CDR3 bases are TGTGCCAGCAGTGACTCGATATATCTAGCGGGAGTTTCCTACGAGCAGTACTTC.

CDR3 loop: CASSEFRAEAFF. In nucleotides, the CDR3 is TGTGCCAGCAGTGAATTTCGGGCTGAAGCTTTCTTT. This chain uses TRBV6-1 with TRBJ1-1; D not certain. With 2 bases removed from V and 6 bases from J, the gap between germline ends came to 7 bases. The CDR3 spans 12 residues. Germline V gene sequence: CDR1 MNHNS, CDR2 SASEGT.

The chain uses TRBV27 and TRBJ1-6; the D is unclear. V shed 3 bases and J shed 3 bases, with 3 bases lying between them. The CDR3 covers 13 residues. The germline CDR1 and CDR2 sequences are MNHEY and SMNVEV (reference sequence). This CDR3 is CASSLSYNSPLHF. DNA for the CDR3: TGTGCCAGCAGTTTGAGCTATAATTCACCCCTCCACTTT.

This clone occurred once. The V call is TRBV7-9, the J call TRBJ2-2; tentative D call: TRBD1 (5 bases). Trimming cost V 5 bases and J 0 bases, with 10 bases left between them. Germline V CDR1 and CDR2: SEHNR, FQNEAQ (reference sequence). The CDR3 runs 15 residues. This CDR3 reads CASSLRVANTGELFF. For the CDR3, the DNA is TGTGCCAGCAGCCTCAGGGTGGCGAACACCGGGGAGCTGTTTTTT.

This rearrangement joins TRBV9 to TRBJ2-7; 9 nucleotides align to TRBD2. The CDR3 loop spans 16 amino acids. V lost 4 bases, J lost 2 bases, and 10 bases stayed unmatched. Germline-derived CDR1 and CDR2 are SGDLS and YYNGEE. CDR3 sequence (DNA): TGTGCCAGCAGCTCCCGTTCTAGCGGGGTGACCTACGAGCAGTACTTC. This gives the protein CASSSRSSGVTYEQYF. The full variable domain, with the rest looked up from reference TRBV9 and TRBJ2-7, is DSGVTQTPKHLITATGQRVTLRCSPRSGDLSVYWYQQSLDQGLQFLIQYYNGEERAKGNILERFSAQQFPDLHSELNLSSLELGDSALYFCASSSRSSGVTYEQYFGPGTRLTVT.

The CDR3 protein is CASSSGAGNTEAFF. In DNA form, the CDR3 reads TGTGCCAGCAGCTCAGGTGCGGGGAACACTGAAGCTTTCTTT. This rearrangement joins TRBV7-3 to TRBJ1-1; no firm D call. Trimming took 4 bases from V and 1 from J, leaving 10 bases between them. The CDR3 is 14 amino acids. The V gene's germline CDR1 is SGHTA and CDR2 FQGTGA. The full variable domain, its missing parts supplied by reference TRBV7-3 and TRBJ1-1, is GAGVSQTPSNKVTEKGKYVELRCDPISGHTALYWYRQSLGQGPEFLIYFQGTGAADDSGLPNDRFFAVRPEGSVSTLKIQRTERGDSAVYLCASSSGAGNTEAFFGQGTRLTVV.

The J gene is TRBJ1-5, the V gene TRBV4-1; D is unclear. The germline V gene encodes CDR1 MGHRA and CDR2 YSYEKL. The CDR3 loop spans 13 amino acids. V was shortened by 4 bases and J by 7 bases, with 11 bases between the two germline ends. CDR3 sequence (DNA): TGCGCCAGCAGCCGAAGCCTAGCCCAGCCCCAGCATTTT. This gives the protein CASSRSLAQPQHF.

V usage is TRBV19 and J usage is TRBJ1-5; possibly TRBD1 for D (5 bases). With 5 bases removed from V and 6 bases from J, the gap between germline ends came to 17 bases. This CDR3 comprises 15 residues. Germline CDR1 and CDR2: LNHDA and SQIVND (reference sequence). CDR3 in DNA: TGTGCCAGTAGTCCCACGGGGGAGGGAAGTCAGCCCCAGCATTTT. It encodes CASSPTGEGSQPQHF.

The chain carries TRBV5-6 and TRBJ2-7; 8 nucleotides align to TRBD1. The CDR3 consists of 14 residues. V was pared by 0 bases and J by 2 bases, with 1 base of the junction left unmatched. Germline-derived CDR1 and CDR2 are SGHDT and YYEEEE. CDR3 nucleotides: TGTGCCAGCAGCTTGGGGACAGGGCCCTACGAGCAGTACTTC. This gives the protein CASSLGTGPYEQYF.

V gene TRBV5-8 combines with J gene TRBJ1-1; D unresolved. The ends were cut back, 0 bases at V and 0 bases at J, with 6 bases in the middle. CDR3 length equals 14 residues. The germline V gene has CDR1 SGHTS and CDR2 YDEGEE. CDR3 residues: CASSLGGVNTEAFF. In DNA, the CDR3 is TGTGCCAGCAGCTTGGGCGGGGTGAACACTGAAGCTTTCTTT.

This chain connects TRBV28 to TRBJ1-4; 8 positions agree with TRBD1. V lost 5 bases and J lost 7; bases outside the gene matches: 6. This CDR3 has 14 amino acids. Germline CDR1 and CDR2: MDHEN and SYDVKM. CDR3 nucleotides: TGTGCCAGCAGTACGGGACAGGACGCTGAAAAACTGTTTTTT. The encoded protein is CASSTGQDAEKLFF.

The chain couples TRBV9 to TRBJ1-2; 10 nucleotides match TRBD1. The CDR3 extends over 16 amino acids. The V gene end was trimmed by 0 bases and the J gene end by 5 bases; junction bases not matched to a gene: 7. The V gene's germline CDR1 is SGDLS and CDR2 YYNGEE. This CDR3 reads CASSVAPGTGDYGYTF. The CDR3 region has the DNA TGTGCCAGCAGCGTAGCCCCCGGGACAGGGGATTATGGCTACACCTTC.

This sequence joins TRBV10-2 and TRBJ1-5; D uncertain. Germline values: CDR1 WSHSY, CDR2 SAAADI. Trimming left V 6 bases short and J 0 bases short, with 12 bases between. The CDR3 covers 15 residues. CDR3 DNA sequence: TGCGCCAGCAGGGCATCCGGGGTTAGCAATCAGCCCCAGCATTTT. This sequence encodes CASRASGVSNQPQHF.

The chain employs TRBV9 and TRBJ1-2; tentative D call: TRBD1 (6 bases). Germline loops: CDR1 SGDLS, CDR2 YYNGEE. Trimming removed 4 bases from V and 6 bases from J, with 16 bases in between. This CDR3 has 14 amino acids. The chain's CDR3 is CASSPRGGVDGYTF. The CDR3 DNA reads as TGTGCCAGCAGCCCCAGGGGAGGGGTTGATGGCTACACCTTC.

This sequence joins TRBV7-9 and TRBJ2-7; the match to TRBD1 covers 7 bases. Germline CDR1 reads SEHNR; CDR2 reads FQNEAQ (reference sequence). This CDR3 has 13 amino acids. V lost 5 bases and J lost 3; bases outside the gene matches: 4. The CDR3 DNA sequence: TGTGCCAGCAGCCACAGGGGATACTACGAGCAGTACTTC. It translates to CASSHRGYYEQYF.

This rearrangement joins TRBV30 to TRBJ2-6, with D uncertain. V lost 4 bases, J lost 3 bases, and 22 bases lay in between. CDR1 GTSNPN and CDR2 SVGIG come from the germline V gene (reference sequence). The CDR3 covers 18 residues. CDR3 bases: TGTGCCTGGACGAGCCACAGATACAAAGTGGATGGGGCCAACGTCCTGACTTTC. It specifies CAWTSHRYKVDGANVLTF.

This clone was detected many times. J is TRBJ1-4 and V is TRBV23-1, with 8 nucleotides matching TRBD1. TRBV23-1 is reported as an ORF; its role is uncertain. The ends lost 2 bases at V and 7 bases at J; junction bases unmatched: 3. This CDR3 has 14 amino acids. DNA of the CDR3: TGCGCCAGCAGTCAACGGACAGGGAGTGAAAAACTGTTTTTT. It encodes CASSQRTGSEKLFF.

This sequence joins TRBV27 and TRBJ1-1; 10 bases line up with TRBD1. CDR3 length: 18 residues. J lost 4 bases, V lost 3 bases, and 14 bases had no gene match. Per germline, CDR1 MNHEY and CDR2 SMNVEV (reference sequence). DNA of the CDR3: TGTGCCAGCAGTTTTCGGCCGAGACAGGGGGCGATTAGCACTGAAGCTTTCTTT. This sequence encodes CASSFRPRQGAISTEAFF.